The clone carrying this T cell receptor (beta chain) came up a few times. The target antigen is unknown. The CDR3 is 13 amino acids. The germline V gene has CDR1 MNHNY and CDR2 SVGAGI (reference sequence). Trimming removed 1 base from V and 2 bases from J, with 6 bases in between. This specimen comes from a study of CD8+ T cells in alopecia areata. Study as a whole: Scoring treated patients' severity relied on the percentage of scalp area affected.

The study's findings and limits: Clonality in lesional scalp, especially alopecia totalis/universalis, exceeded that of normal scalp.

Treatment reported: oral pan-JAK inhibitor, 5-10 mg twice daily. Lesional scalp tissue (obtained by punch biopsy) and peripheral blood were collected from alopecia areata patients. The sequencing template was cDNA reverse transcribed from extracted RNA. Only in-frame clones appear in the TCRdb table, and some are missing; sequencing was by immunoSEQ multiplex PCR. The table lists around 170,000 clones, about half of them singletons. The origin of this receptor is a human donor with alopecia areata. The chain employs TRBV6-6 and TRBJ2-7; D might be TRBD1 or TRBD2, each matching 5 bases. Sequencing was performed on CD8+ T cells sorted from blood, taken around week 54, from a patient treated with tofacitinib. As DNA, the CDR3 is TGTGCCAGCAGTTACTTGGGGGCCTACGAGCAGTACTTC. It yields the protein CASSYLGAYEQYF.